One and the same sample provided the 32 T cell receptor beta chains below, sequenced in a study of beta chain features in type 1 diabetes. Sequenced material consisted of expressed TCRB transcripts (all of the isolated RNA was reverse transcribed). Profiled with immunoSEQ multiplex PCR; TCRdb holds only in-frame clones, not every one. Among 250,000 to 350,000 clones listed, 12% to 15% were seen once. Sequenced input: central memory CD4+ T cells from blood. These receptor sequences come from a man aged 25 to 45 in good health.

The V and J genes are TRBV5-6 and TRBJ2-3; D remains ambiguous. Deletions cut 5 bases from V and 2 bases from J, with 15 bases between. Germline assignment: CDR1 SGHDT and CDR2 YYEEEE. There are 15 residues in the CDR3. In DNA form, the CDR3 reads TGTGCCAGCAGAGTGGACGGATTAAACACAGATACGCAGTATTTT. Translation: CASRVDGLNTDTQYF.

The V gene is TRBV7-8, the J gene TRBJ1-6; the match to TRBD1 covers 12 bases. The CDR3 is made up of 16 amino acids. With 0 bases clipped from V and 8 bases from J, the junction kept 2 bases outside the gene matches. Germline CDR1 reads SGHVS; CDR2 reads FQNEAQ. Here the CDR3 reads CASSLAGTGGDSPLHF. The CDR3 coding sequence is TGTGCCAGCAGCTTAGCTGGGACAGGGGGCGATTCACCCCTCCACTTT.

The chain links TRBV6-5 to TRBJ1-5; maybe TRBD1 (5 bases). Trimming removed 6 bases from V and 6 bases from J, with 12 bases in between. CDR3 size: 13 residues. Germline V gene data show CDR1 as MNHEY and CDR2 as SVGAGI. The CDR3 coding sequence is TGTGCCAGCAGCCTAACGGGGGGTCAGCCCCAGCATTTT. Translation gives CASSLTGGQPQHF.

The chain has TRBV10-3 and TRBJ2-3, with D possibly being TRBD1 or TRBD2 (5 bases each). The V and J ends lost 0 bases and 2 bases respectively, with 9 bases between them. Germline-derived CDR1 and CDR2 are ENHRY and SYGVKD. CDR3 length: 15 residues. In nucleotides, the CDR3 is TGTGCCATCAGTGAGTCAGGGACGGCCACAGATACGCAGTATTTT. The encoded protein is CAISESGTATDTQYF.

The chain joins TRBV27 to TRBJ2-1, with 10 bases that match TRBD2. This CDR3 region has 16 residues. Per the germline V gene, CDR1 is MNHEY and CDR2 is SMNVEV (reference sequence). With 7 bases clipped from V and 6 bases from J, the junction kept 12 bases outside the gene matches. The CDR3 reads CASNSYIAGGGNEQFF. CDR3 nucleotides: TGTGCCAGCAATTCGTACATAGCGGGGGGCGGCAATGAGCAGTTCTTC.

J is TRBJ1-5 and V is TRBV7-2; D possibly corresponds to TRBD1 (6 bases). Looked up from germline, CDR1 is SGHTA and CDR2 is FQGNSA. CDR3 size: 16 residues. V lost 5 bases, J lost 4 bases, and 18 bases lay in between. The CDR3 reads CASSPGPQGLNQPQHF. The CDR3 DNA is TGTGCCAGCAGCCCGGGACCGCAGGGGTTAAATCAGCCCCAGCATTTT.

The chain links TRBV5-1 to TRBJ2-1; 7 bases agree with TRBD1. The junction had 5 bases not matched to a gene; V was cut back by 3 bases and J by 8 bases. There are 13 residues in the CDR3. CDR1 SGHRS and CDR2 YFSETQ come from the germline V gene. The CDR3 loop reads CASSYDRVDEQFF. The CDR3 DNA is TGCGCCAGCAGCTACGACAGGGTCGATGAGCAGTTCTTC.

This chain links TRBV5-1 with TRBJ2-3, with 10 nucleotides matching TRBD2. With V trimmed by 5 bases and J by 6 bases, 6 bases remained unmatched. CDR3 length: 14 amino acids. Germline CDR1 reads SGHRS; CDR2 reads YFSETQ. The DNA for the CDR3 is TGCGCCAGCAGTCCGGGACTAGCGTCGGATACGCAGTATTTT. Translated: CASSPGLASDTQYF.

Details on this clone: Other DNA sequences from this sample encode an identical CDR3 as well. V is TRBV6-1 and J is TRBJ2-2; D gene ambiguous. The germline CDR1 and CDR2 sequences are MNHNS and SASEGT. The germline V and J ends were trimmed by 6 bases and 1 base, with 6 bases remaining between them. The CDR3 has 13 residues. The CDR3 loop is CASRLENTGELFF. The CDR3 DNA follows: TGTGCCAGCAGGTTGGAGAACACCGGGGAGCTGTTTTTT.

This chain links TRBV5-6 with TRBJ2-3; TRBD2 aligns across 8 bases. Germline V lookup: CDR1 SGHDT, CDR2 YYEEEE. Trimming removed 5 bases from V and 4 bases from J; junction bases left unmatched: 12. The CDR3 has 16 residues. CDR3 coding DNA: TGTGCCAGCAGTAAGCCTGCGGGAGGTCGGGCAGATACGCAGTATTTT. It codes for CASSKPAGGRADTQYF.

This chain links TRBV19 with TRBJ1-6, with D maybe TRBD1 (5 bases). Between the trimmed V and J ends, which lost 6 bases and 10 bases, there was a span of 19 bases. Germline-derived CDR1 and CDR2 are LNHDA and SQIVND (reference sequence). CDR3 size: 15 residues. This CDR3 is CASRSGFPTSSPLHF. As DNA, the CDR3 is TGTGCCAGTAGATCAGGGTTCCCCACTTCGTCACCCCTCCACTTT.

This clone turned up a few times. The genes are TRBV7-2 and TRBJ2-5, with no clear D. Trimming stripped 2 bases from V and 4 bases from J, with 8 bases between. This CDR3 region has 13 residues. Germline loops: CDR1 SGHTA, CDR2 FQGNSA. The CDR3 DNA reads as TGTGCCAGCAGCTTAACGCCGGGAGAGACCCAGTACTTC. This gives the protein CASSLTPGETQYF.

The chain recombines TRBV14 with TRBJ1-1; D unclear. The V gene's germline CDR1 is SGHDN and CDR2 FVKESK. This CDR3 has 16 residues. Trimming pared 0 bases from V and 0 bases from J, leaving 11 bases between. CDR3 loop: CASSQDPGRLNTEAFF. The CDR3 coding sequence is TGTGCCAGCAGCCAAGACCCTGGTAGGCTGAACACTGAAGCTTTCTTT.

The CDR3 sequence: CASSPNAGQGVGYTF. In DNA form, the CDR3 reads TGTGCCAGCAGTCCAAATGCCGGACAGGGGGTCGGCTACACCTTC. The V gene is TRBV27, the J gene TRBJ1-2; 10 nucleotides align to TRBD1. The trim removed 5 bases at V and 8 bases at J, leaving 11 bases unmatched. This CDR3 has 15 amino acids. Germline V gene data show CDR1 as MNHEY and CDR2 as SMNVEV (reference sequence).

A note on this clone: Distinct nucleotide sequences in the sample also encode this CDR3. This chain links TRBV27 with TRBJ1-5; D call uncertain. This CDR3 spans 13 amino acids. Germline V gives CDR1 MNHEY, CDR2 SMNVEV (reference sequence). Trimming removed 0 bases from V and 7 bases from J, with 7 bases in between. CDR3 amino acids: CASSLSRQQPQHF. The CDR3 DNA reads TGTGCCAGCAGTTTATCGCGCCAGCAGCCCCAGCATTTT.

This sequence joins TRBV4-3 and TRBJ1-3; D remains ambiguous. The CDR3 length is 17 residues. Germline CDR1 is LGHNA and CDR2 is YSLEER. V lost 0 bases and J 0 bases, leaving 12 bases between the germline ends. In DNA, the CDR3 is TGCGCCAGCAGCCAAGATTTCCAACCGAACTCTGGAAACACCATATATTTT. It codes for CASSQDFQPNSGNTIYF.

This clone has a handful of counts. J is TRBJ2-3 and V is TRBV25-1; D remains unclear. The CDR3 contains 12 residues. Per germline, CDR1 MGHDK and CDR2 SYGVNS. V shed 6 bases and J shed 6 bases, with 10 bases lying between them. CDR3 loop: CASRDVADTQYF. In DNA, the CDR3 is TGTGCCAGCAGAGACGTAGCCGATACGCAGTATTTT.

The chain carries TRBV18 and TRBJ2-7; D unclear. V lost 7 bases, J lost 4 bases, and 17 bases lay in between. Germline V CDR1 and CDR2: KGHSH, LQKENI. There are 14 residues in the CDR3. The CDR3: CASCPKATPYEQYF. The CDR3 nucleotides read TGTGCCAGCTGCCCAAAGGCTACCCCATACGAGCAGTACTTC.

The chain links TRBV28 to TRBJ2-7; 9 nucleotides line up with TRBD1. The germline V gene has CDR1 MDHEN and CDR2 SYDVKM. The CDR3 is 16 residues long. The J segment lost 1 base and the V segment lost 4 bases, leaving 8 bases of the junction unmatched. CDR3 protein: CASSSSGQGWSYEQYV. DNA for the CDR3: TGTGCCAGCAGTTCCAGCGGACAGGGGTGGTCCTACGAGCAGTACGTC.

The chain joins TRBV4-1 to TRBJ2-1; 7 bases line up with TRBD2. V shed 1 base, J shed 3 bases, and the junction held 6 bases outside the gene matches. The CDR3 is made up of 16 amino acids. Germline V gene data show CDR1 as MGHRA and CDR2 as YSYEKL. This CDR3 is CASSQAGRGVYNEQFF. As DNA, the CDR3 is TGCGCCAGCAGCCAAGCCGGCCGGGGGGTCTACAATGAGCAGTTCTTC.

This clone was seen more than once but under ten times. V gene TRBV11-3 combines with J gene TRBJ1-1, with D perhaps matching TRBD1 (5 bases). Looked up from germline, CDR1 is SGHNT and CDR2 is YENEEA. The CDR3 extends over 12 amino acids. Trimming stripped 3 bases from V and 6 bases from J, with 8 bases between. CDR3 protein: CASSLTAPEAFF. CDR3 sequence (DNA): TGTGCCAGCAGCTTGACAGCCCCTGAAGCTTTCTTT.

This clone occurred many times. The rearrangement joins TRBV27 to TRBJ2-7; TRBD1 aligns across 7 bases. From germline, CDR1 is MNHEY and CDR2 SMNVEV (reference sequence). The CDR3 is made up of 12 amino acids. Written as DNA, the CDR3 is TGTGCTGCCCGGACAGGAACCTACGAGCAGTACTTC. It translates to CAARTGTYEQYF.

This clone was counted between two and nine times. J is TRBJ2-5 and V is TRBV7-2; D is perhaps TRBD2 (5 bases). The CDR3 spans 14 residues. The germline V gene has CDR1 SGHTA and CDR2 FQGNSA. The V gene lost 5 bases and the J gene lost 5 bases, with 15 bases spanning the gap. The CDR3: CASSVRGTGETQYF. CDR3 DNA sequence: TGTGCCAGCAGCGTCCGGGGTACGGGGGAGACCCAGTACTTC.

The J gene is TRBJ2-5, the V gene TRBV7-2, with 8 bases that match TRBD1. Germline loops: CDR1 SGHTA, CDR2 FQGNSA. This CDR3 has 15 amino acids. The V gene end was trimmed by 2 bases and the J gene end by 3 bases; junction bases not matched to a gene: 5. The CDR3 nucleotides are TGTGCCAGCAGCTTAAACCGGGACAGGAAAGAGACCCAGTACTTC. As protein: CASSLNRDRKETQYF.

CDR3 loop: CATSSTPGSYEQYV. CDR3 nucleotides: TGTGCCACCAGCAGTACTCCGGGCAGCTACGAGCAGTACGTC. The chain recombines TRBV15 with TRBJ2-7; the D is unclear. This CDR3 is 14 amino acids long. Trimming removed 3 bases at V and 3 bases at J, with 12 bases between. Germline CDR1 is LNHNV and CDR2 is YYDKDF (reference sequence).

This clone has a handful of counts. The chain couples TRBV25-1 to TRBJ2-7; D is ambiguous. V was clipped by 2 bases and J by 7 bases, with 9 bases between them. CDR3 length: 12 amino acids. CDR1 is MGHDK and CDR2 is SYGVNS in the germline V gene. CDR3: CASSEPLREQYF. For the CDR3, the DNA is TGTGCCAGCAGTGAACCCCTTCGGGAGCAGTACTTC.

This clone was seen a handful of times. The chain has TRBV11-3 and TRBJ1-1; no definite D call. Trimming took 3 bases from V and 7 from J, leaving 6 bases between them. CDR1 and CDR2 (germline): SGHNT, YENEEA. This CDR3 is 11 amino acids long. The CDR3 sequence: CASSFGNEAFF. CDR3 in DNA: TGTGCCAGCAGCTTCGGGAATGAAGCTTTCTTT.

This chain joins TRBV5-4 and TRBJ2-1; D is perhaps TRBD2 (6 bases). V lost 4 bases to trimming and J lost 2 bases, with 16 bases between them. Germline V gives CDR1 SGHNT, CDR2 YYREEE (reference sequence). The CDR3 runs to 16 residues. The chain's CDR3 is CASSQGGSGAYNEQFF. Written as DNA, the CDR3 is TGTGCCAGCAGCCAGGGTGGTAGCGGAGCCTACAATGAGCAGTTCTTC.

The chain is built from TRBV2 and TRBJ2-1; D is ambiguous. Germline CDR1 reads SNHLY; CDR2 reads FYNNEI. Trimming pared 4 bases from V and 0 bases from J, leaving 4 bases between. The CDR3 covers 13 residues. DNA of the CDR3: TGTGCCAGCAGTGTCAACTCCTACAATGAGCAGTTCTTC. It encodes CASSVNSYNEQFF.

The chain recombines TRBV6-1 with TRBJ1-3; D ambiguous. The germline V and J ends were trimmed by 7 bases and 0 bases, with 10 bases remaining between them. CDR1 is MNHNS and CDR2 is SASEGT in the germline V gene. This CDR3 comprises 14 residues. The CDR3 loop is CASKPSGSGNTIYF. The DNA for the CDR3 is TGTGCCAGCAAGCCGTCAGGCTCTGGAAACACCATATATTTT.

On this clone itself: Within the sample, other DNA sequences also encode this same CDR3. The CDR3 sequence: CASSPLSTGELFF. Here the CDR3 DNA reads TGTGCCAGCTCACCTCTTTCCACCGGGGAGCTGTTTTTT. The chain employs TRBV18 and TRBJ2-2; D is undetermined. This CDR3 contains 13 residues. CDR1 is KGHSH and CDR2 is LQKENI in the germline V gene. The ends were cut back, 3 bases at V and 4 bases at J, with 6 bases in the middle.

CDR3 DNA: TGTGCCAGCAGTGAGGGGGCCCTAGTCCGCGCCAAAAACATTCAGTACTTC. Its protein is CASSEGALVRAKNIQYF. The V gene is TRBV2, the J gene TRBJ2-4, with D maybe TRBD1 (6 bases). Deletions cut 3 bases from V and 1 base from J, with 16 bases between. Germline V gene sequence: CDR1 SNHLY, CDR2 FYNNEI. The CDR3 loop spans 17 amino acids.